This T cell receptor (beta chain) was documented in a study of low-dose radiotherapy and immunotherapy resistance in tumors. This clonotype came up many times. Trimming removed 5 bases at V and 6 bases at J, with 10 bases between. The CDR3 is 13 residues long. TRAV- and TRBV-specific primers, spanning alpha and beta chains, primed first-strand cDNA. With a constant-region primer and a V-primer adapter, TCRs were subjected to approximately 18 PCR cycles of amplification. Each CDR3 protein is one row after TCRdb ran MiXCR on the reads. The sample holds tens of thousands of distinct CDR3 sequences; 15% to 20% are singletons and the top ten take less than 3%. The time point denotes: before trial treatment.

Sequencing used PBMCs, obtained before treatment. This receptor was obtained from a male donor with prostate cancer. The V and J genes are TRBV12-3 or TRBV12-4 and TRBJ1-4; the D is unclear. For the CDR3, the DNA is TGTGCCAGCAGTCCCCGGACTTATGAAAAACTGTTTTTT. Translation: CASSPRTYEKLFF.